This TCR beta chain was profiled in a study of shared clonotypes between healthy human individuals. Study information: Samples came from two female and a few male donors aged 18 to 49.

Points from the study as a whole: Incompleteness in sorted-subset sequencing, despite large depth, was shown by rarefaction.

Libraries were prepared by immunoSEQ multiplex PCR; TCRdb keeps only in-frame clonotypes and omits some of them. The sample has hundreds of thousands of clones, 85% to 95% seen once. CD45RO-negative cells were positively selected for CCR7, leaving out terminally differentiated effector memory CD45RA+ cells. The CDR3 is 14 residues long. Looked up from germline, CDR1 is MNHEY and CDR2 is SMNVEV (reference sequence). Trimming removed 6 bases from V and 3 bases from J; junction bases left unmatched: 6. With regard to this clone: The antigen is not known.

V is TRBV27 and J is TRBJ2-7; 9 nucleotides match TRBD1. The sequence was collected from a woman aged 25 to 39 in good health. The sequenced material came from naive CD8+ T cells sorted from blood. CDR3: CASSRGGQGYEQYF. The CDR3 DNA is TGTGCCAGCAGCCGAGGGGGACAGGGCTACGAGCAGTACTTC.